The T cell receptor (beta chain) described here comes from a study of shared T cell receptors in the human thymus. The table came from immunoSEQ multiplex PCR; TCRdb's copy has only in-frame clones and leaves some out. The top ten clones hold roughly 0.0089% of a sample with 630,000 or so clones, 87% of them seen once. The same data also contributed to another study, on human thymus T cells.

The receptor's source is a boy in the first two years of life with a congenital heart defect. The sequenced sample consisted of thymocytes.

The CDR3 loop reads CASSLIASGDYNEQFF. In nucleotides, the CDR3 is TGTGCCAGCAGCTTAATCGCTAGCGGGGACTACAATGAGCAGTTCTTC. The V call is TRBV7-2, the J call TRBJ2-1; 9 bases map to TRBD2. Germline V gene lookup returns CDR1 SGHTA and CDR2 FQGNSA. The CDR3 spans 16 residues. With V trimmed by 2 bases and J by 3 bases, 5 bases remained unmatched.